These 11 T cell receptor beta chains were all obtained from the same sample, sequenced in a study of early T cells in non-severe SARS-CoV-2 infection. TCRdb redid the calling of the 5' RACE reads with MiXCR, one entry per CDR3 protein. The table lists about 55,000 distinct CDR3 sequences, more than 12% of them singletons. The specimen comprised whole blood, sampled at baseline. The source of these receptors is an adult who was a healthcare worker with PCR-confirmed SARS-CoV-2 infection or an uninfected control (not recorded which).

Here the CDR3 DNA reads TGCGCCAGCAGTGAGTTCTTAGATAAACTCACAGATACGCAGTATTTT. It encodes CASSEFLDKLTDTQYF. V gene TRBV10-2 combines with J gene TRBJ2-3; D is unresolved. Trimming removed 1 base from V and 2 bases from J, with 13 bases in between. This CDR3 spans 16 amino acids. CDR1 and CDR2 (germline): WSHSY, SAAADI.

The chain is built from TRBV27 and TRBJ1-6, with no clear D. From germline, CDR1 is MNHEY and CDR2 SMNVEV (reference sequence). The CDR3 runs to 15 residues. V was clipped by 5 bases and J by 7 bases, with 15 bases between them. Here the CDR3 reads CASSLRGLENSPLHF. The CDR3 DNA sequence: TGTGCCAGCAGTCTTAGAGGCTTAGAGAATTCACCCCTCCACTTT.

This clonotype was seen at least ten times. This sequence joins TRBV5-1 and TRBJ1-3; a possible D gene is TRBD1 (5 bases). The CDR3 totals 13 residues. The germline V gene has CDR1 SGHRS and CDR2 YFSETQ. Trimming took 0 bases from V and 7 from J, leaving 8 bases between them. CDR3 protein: CASSLAGDNTIYF. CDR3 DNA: TGCGCCAGCAGCTTGGCCGGGGACAACACCATATATTTT.

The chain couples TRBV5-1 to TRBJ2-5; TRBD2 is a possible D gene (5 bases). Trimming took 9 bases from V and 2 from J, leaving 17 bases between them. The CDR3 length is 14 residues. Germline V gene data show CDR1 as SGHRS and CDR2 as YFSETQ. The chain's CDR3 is CATGERGMQETQYF. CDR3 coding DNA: TGCGCCACCGGCGAGCGAGGGATGCAAGAGACCCAGTACTTC.

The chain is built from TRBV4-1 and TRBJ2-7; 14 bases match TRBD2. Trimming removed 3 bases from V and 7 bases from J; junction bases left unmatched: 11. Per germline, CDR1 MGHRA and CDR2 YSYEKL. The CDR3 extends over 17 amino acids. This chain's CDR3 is CASSHRLTSGRAGEQYF. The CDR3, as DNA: TGCGCCAGCAGCCACCGCCTGACTAGCGGGAGGGCCGGGGAGCAGTACTTC.

In DNA form, the CDR3 reads TGTGCCAGCAGCGACCGGGACAGGGGCACAGATACGCAGTATTTT. Translation: CASSDRDRGTDTQYF. The rearrangement uses TRBV5-4 and TRBJ2-3, with 9 nucleotides matching TRBD1. CDR3 size: 15 residues. Trimming cost V 4 bases and J 1 base; bases outside gene matches: 4. Per the germline V gene, CDR1 is SGHNT and CDR2 is YYREEE (reference sequence).

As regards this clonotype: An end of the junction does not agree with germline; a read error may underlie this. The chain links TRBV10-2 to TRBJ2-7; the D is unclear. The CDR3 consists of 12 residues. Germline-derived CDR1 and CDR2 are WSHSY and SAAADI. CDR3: CASSESSYEQYF. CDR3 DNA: TGTGCCAGCAGTGAGTCATCCTACGAGCAGTACTTC.

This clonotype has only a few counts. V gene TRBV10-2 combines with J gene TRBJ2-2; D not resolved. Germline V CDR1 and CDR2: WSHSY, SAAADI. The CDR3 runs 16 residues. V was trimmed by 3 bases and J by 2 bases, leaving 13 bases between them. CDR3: CASSDSARHNTGELFF. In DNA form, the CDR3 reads TGCGCCAGCAGTGATAGTGCCCGCCATAACACCGGGGAGCTGTTTTTT.

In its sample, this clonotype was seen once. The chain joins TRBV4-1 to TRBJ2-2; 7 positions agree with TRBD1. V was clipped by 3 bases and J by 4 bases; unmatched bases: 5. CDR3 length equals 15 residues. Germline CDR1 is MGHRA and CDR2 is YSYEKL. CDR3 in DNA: TGCGCCAGCAGCCAGTCAGGGGGAACCACCGGGGAGCTGTTTTTT. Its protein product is CASSQSGGTTGELFF.

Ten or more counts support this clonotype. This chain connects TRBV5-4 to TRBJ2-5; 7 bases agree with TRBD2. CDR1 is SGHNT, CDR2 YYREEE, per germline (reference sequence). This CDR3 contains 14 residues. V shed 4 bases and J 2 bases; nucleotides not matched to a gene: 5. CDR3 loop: CASSIRTRQETQYF. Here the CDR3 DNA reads TGTGCCAGCAGCATAAGGACTAGGCAAGAGACCCAGTACTTC.

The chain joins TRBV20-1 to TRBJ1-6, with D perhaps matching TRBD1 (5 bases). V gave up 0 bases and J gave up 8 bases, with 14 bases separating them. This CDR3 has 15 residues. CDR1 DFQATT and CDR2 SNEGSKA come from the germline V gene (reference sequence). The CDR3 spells CSARDRRVGDSPLHF. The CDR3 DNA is TGCAGTGCTAGAGATCGCCGGGTAGGGGATTCACCCCTCCACTTT.